This T cell receptor (beta chain) was identified during a study of shared clonotypes between healthy human individuals (dated by TCRdb to the early 2020s). Study-level background: A couple of women and a few men aged 18 to 49 years were included in the cohort. For each donor, CD4 naive and CD4 memory were each given three plates, CD8 naive was given two plates, and CD8 memory was given one plate. To estimate repertoire size and how much clonotype sharing occurs between individuals, the study deeply sequenced the blood TCR repertoires of roughly 5 healthy adults. Different laboratories and diverse techniques were used to prepare libraries and sequence TCR repertoires, to increase sequencing depth and limit assay-specific biases. Leukapheresis yielded between about 0.9 and 9 billion PBMCs per donor. Beyond this particular receptor, the publication reports: Clonotypes shared by all four sorted-subset donors showed higher generation probabilities than non-shared clonotypes. Incomplete sequencing was indicated by rarefaction of sorted-subset datasets, despite the large sequencing depth. Approximately 4.8% of naive CD4, 3% to 3.5% of naive CD8, roughly 2.5% of memory CD4, and over 0.35% of memory CD8 clonotypes were shared across a few donors. Naive subsets generally had larger estimated clonotype richness than memory subsets. Sampling was restricted to blood, and TCR repertoires in tissue are likely to differ from TCR repertoires in blood. The genetic and exposure-history diversity represented was limited by the small number of donors. Based on pairwise subsampling, the degree of clonotype sharing among donors was expected to be affected by sequencing depth.

V lost 2 bases and J lost 2 bases, and the count of bases not matched to a germline gene is 6. The germline V gene gives CDR1 as MGHDK and CDR2 as SYGVNS. There are 17 amino acids in the CDR3, from cysteine to phenylalanine inclusive. Only the CDR3 part of the read is kept: 51 bases, read in frame from the first base. A word on this clone: The clone's antigen remains unknown. Base-call qualities are not available, and no considerably larger clone is one nucleotide away.

The donors were healthy, HIV-negative adults who had no recently reported acute infections or vaccinations. Every donor was a Caucasian adult residing in Nashville, Tennessee, USA. CD4+ T cells were enriched by magnetic negative selection; naive cells were then positively selected on CD45RA, and the negative fraction formed the memory subset. After blood collection by leukapheresis, PBMCs were isolated using Ficoll-Histopaque density gradient centrifugation and then cryopreserved in the vapor phase of liquid nitrogen. Analytical flow cytometry was used to check the purity and quantity of every magnetically sorted T cell population. Each sorted fraction had its genomic DNA isolated and then quantified by UV absorbance on a Nanodrop 2000c. Using the deep immunoSEQ assay, multiplex PCR amplified TCR CDR3 regions from genomic DNA. Extracted genomic DNA from each cell subset was distributed evenly across all wells of several immunoSEQ 96-well plates, and each plate was treated as a replicate. For sorted subsets, about 220 ng of genomic DNA, equivalent to some 33,000 T cell genomes, went into each replicate PCR. Purified libraries were quantified with a Qubit 3.0 fluorometer, sized on a Bioanalyzer 2100, and re-quantified with the KAPA Library Quantification kit. Every immunoSEQ 96-well plate was sequenced on a separate single-read 150-cycle Illumina NextSeq 550 flow cell. Processing in the source paper ran as follows. Because the immunoSEQ output included only junctional sequences and no quality scores, the filtering could not be the same as the filtering used for full-length reads. To assign V/J genes and CDR3, sequences were annotated using PyIR, a Python wrapper for IgBLAST v1.9, with IMGT germline references. Reads with weak V/J assignments (E-value above 1e-6), missing CDR3, stop codons, out-of-frame junctions, or ambiguous translated residues were removed. A V3J clonotype was defined by an identical inferred V gene, J gene, and CDR3 amino acid sequence. The percentage overlap between two repertoires was calculated by dividing the number of shared unique clonotypes by the size of the smaller repertoire. RTK rarefaction, the Chao1 estimator, and Recon v2.1 estimates of unobserved clonotypes were used to assess repertoire richness. Generation probabilities for all TCRbeta clonotypes obtained by the gDNA method from a handful of donors were computed using OLGA. The source is immuneACCESS, and TCRdb retained only in-frame sequences with V and J called. Part of the clones is not carried over; for the studies checked, unresolved V genes explain less than half of this, and the remainder is unexplained. Clone size and V and J calls were adopted from that table, with D and trimming inferred from the DNA. The sample table contains hundreds of thousands of clones; only one count was recorded for roughly 73% of them. The top ten clonotypes cover roughly 2% of the sample.

This receptor was taken from a woman aged 30 to 39 in good health. The chain links TRBV25-1 with TRBJ2-6; TRBD1 matches 7 bases in the middle. The sequenced sample consisted of memory CD4+ T cells sorted from blood. The sample's cell subset or site, from its label and the paper: CD45RA-negative fraction. CDR3 reads: CASSEDRERAGANVLTF. The bases are TGTGCCAGCAGTGAAGACAGGGAACGAGCTGGGGCCAACGTCCTGACTTTC.